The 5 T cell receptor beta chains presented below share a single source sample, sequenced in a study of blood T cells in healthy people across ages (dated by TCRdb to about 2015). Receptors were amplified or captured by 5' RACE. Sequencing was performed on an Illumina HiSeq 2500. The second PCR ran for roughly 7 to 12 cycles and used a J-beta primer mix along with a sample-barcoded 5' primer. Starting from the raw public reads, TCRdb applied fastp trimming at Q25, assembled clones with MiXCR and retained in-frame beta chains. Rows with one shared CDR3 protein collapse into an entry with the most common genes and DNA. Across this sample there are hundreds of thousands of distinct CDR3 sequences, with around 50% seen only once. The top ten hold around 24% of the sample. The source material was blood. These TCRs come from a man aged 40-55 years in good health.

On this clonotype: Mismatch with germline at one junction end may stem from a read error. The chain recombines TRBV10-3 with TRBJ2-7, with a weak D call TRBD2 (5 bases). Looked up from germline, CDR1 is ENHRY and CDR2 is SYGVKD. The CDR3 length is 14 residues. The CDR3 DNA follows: TGTGCCATCGCTTCAAGCGGTTCTACCTACGGGCAGTACTTC. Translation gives CAIASSGSTYGQYF.

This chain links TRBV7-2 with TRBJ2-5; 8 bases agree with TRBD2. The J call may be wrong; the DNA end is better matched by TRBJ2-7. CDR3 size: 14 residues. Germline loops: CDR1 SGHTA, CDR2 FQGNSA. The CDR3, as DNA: TGTGCCAGCAGCACTGGACTAGCAGTCTACGAGCAGTACTTC. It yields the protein CASSTGLAVYEQYF.

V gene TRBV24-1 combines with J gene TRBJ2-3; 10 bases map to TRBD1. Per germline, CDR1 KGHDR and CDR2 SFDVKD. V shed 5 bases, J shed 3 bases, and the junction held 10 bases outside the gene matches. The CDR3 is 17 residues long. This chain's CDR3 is CATSAIGQGEGTDTQYF. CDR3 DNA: TGTGCCACCAGTGCCATTGGACAGGGGGAAGGGACAGATACGCAGTATTTT.

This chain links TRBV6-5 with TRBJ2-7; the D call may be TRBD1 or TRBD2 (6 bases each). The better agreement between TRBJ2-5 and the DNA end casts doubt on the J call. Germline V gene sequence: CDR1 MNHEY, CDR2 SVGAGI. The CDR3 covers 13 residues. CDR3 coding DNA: TGTGCCAGCTCGGCGGAGGGGGTGGGGACCCAGTACTTC. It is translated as CASSAEGVGTQYF.

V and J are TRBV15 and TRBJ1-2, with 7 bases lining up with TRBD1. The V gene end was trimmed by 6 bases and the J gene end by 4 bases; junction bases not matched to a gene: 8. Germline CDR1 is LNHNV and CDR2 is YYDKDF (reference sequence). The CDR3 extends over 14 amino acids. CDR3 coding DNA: TGTGCCACCAGTAGTCTCAGGGGGGCCTATGGCTACACCTTC. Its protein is CATSSLRGAYGYTF.